The clone carrying this T cell receptor beta chain came up many times. The sample originates from a study of low-dose radiotherapy and immunotherapy resistance in tumors. CDR3 length equals 16 residues. V trimming: 4 bases; J trimming: 9 bases; junction bases outside the gene matches: 12. The sample's time point: after trial treatment. The treatment is: LDRT plus nivolumab, ipilimumab, low-dose cyclophosphamide and aspirin (RACIN trial). With TRAV- and TRBV-specific primers, first-strand cDNA was made, covering the alpha and beta chains. The authors ran around 22 PCR cycles to amplify TCRs with a constant-region primer and V-primer adapter. TCRdb re-called the reads through MiXCR, storing one row per CDR3 protein. The table shows roughly 90,000 distinct CDR3 sequences, with around a fifth occurring only once.

The sample here was PBMCs, taken after low-dose radiotherapy plus immunotherapy. This TCR came from a female donor with ovarian cancer. V usage is TRBV23-1 and J usage is TRBJ1-5; 10 bases align to TRBD1. TRBV23-1 is reported as an ORF; its role is uncertain. CDR3 sequence reads: CASSRQRRDRGPPQHF. CDR3 in DNA: TGCGCCAGCAGTCGTCAACGCCGGGACAGGGGTCCGCCCCAGCATTTT.